Presented here are 12 T cell receptor beta chains from one specimen sequenced in a study of blood T cell repertoires in COVID-19. Only in-frame clones appear in the TCRdb table, and some are missing; sequencing was by immunoSEQ multiplex PCR. The data hold 400,000 to 550,000 clones, with nearly 90% observed a single time. Sequencing was performed on PBMCs or T cells enriched from blood (not recorded which). These receptors were collected from a woman between 18 and 29 years old with acute COVID-19.

J is TRBJ1-5 and V is TRBV4-1; TRBD1 matches 8 bases. The CDR3 sequence is 15 residues long. CDR1 is MGHRA and CDR2 is YSYEKL in the germline V gene. V was pared by 4 bases and J by 7 bases, with 9 bases of the junction left unmatched. CDR3 nucleotides: TGCGCCAGCAGCCCGGGGCGGACAGGGCTGCAGCCCCAGCATTTT. It codes for CASSPGRTGLQPQHF.

This chain joins TRBV21-1 and TRBJ1-1. TRBV21-1 is given as a pseudogene. This CDR3 contains 13 residues. CDR3 loop: CASSNRGSTEAFF. CDR3 in DNA: TGTGCCAGCAGCAATCGAGGGTCCACTGAAGCTTTCTTT.

The chain links TRBV19 to TRBJ2-1; 9 bases align to TRBD2. This CDR3 is 14 amino acids long. The junction had 7 bases not matched to a gene; V was cut back by 5 bases and J by 8 bases. Germline V gene lookup returns CDR1 LNHDA and CDR2 SQIVND (reference sequence). The CDR3 sequence: CASSVSGSFDEQFF. The CDR3 DNA follows: TGTGCCAGTAGTGTTAGCGGGAGTTTCGATGAGCAGTTCTTC.

This chain uses TRBV4-1 with TRBJ2-1; D is undetermined. The CDR3 totals 15 residues. Germline V CDR1 and CDR2: MGHRA, YSYEKL. V shed 1 base and J shed 6 bases, with 13 bases lying between them. CDR3 loop: CASSQGAVEGNEQFF. For the CDR3, the DNA is TGCGCCAGCAGCCAAGGGGCCGTAGAAGGCAATGAGCAGTTCTTC.

On this clone itself: The identical CDR3 is also encoded by other nucleotide sequences in the sample. The chain is built from TRBV6-6 and TRBJ1-1, with 9 bases aligning to TRBD1. There are 14 residues in the CDR3. Germline CDR1 is MNHNY and CDR2 is SVGAGI (reference sequence). V lost 7 bases and J lost 1; bases outside the gene matches: 4. Written as DNA, the CDR3 is TGTGCCAGCATCAGGGGACAGGGGAACACTGAAGCTTTCTTT. Amino acids: CASIRGQGNTEAFF.

V and J are TRBV2 and TRBJ1-2; D remains ambiguous. V shed 0 bases and J shed 7 bases, with 12 bases lying between them. Looked up from germline, CDR1 is SNHLY and CDR2 is FYNNEI. CDR3 length: 14 residues. CDR3 residues: CASSEAEGLGGYTF. CDR3 DNA sequence: TGTGCCAGCAGTGAAGCGGAGGGTTTAGGTGGCTACACCTTC.

This chain connects TRBV6-1 to TRBJ1-2, with a tentative D call TRBD1 (5 bases). V lost 1 base, J lost 8 bases, and 8 bases lay in between. The CDR3 has 12 residues. Germline CDR1 is MNHNS and CDR2 is SASEGT. The CDR3 nucleotides read TGTGCCAGCAGTGAAGGCGGGGACGGCTACACCTTC. Encoded protein: CASSEGGDGYTF.

About this clone itself: Different DNA sequences within this sample yield the same CDR3. The genes are TRBV3-1 (or the pseudogene TRBV3-2) and TRBJ2-7, with 8 bases aligning to TRBD2. CDR1 and CDR2 (germline): LGHDT, YNNKEL (reference sequence). The CDR3 contains 14 residues. J gave up 1 base and V 6 bases, and 5 bases lay outside the gene matches. CDR3 sequence: CASSPGGGSYEQYF. In DNA form, the CDR3 reads TGTGCCAGCAGTCCCGGGGGGGGGTCCTACGAGCAGTACTTC.

This chain links TRBV11-2 with TRBJ1-3, with unresolved D. Germline CDR1 reads SGHAT; CDR2 reads FQNNGV. Trimming cost V 4 bases and J 5 bases, with 18 bases left between them. This CDR3 has 16 amino acids. The CDR3 loop reads CASSSHPVGGRNTIYF. The CDR3 nucleotides read TGTGCCAGCAGCTCACACCCGGTGGGAGGCCGAAACACCATATATTTT.

V and J are TRBV15 and TRBJ1-2; perhaps TRBD1 as D (6 bases). The CDR3 is 14 amino acids. Trimming removed 3 bases at V and 2 bases at J, with 10 bases between. Germline V gives CDR1 LNHNV, CDR2 YYDKDF (reference sequence). The CDR3: CATSRGGGNYGYTF. The CDR3 bases are TGTGCCACCAGCAGGGGTGGGGGCAACTATGGCTACACCTTC.

This chain uses TRBV9 with TRBJ1-6; D is ambiguous. V lost 4 bases to trimming and J lost 7 bases, with 9 bases between them. The CDR3 totals 13 residues. Per the germline V gene, CDR1 is SGDLS and CDR2 is YYNGEE. In DNA, the CDR3 is TGTGCCAGCAGCTTCCGACTAAATTCACCCCTCCACTTT. This gives the protein CASSFRLNSPLHF.

This rearrangement joins TRBV2 to TRBJ2-5; the D gene is possibly TRBD1 (6 bases). Germline assignment: CDR1 SNHLY and CDR2 FYNNEI. Deletions cut 7 bases from V and 0 bases from J, with 15 bases between. This CDR3 comprises 15 residues. CDR3 DNA sequence: TGTGCCAGCATATCGAAAAGGGGGTACCAAGAGACCCAGTACTTC. Residues: CASISKRGYQETQYF.